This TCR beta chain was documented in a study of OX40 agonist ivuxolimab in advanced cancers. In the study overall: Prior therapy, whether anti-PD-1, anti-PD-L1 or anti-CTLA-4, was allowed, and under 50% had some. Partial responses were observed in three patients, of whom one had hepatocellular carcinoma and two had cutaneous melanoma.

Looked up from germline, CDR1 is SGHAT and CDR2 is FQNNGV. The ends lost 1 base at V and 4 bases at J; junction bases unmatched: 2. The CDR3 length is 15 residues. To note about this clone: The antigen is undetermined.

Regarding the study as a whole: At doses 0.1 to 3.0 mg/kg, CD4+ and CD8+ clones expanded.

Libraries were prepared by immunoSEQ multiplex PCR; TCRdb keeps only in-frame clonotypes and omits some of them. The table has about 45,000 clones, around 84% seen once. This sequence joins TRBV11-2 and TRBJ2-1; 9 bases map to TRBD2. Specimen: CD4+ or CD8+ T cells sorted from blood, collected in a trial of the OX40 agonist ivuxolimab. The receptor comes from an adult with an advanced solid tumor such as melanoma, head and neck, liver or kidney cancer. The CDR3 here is CASSLGGGGYNEQFF. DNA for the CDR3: TGTGCCAGCAGCTTAGGCGGGGGGGGTTACAATGAGCAGTTCTTC.